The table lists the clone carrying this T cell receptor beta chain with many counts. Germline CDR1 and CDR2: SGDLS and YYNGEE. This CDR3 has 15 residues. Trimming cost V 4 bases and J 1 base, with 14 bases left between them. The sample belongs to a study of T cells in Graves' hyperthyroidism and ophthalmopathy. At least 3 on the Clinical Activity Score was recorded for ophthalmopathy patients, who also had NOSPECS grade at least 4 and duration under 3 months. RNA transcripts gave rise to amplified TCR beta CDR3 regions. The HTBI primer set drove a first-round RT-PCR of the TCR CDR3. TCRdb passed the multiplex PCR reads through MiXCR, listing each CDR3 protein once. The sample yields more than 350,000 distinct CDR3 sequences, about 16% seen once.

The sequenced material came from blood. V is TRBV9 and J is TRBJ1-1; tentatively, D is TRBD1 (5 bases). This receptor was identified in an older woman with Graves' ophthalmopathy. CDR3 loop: CASSRWGGGNTEAFF. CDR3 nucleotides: TGTGCCAGCAGCCGATGGGGGGGGGGGAACACTGAAGCTTTCTTT.